This TCR beta chain comes out of a study of shared clonotypes between healthy human individuals. Naive CD8 cells comprised CD45RO-negative, CCR7-positively selected cells, excluding terminally differentiated effector memory CD45RA+ cells. The study drew all its donors from Caucasian adults living in Nashville, Tennessee. Remarks on this clone: Its target is not known.

Study-level findings and limits: Sequencing depth was a factor that was expected to affect clonotype sharing among donors. A small donor pool kept down the genetic and exposure-history diversity that was represented.

The study ran the assay at deep level. The assay was immunoSEQ multiplex PCR, and TCRdb's table has in-frame clones only and misses some. The sample lists hundreds of thousands of clones, around 95% seen once, with around 0.11% in the top ten. Sequencing used naive CD8+ T cells sorted from blood. This TCR derives from a woman under 40 in good health.

CDR3 sequence reads: CASSLAGGSLIEQFF. CDR3 coding DNA: TGTGCCAGCAGTTTGGCGGGAGGCAGTCTTATTGAGCAGTTCTTC. The chain couples TRBV27 to TRBJ2-1; 8 bases agree with TRBD2. With V trimmed by 3 bases and J by 9 bases, 10 bases remained unmatched. Per germline, CDR1 MNHEY and CDR2 SMNVEV (reference sequence). The CDR3 extends over 15 amino acids.